The text below deals with one TCR beta chain. Its antigen is currently unknown. Other nucleotide sequences in the sample specify the same CDR3. The V and J ends lost 4 bases and 1 base respectively, with 8 bases between them. Germline loops: CDR1 SGHRS, CDR2 YFSETQ. CDR3 length: 13 residues. The data were produced by immunoSEQ multiplex PCR, yet TCRdb's version contains in-frame clones alone and is incomplete. This table has 100,000 to 110,000 clones, around nine tenths appearing once. This sample was taken from a study of T cell responses to AZD1222 COVID-19 vaccine. Overall study: Some second doses came at about 4 weeks and others at about 12 weeks; these were pooled. Study-level results: Donors were largely white British and mainly female; clonal diversity was possibly underestimated. Along spike, vaccine-associated CD4 TCRs were found throughout, with dominance at 160-218 and 743-854. Baseline serostatus was positive in only six AZD1222 recipients.

The receptor was isolated from an adult in good health. This sample comprised peripheral blood, obtained on day 0 of AZD1222 vaccination. The gene calls are TRBV5-1 and TRBJ1-1; D might be TRBD1 (5 bases). The CDR3 nucleotides are TGCGCCAGCAGCCTAAGGGGGAACACTGAAGCTTTCTTT. It encodes CASSLRGNTEAFF.